Detailed here is one T cell receptor (beta chain). TCR beta sequencing was performed on blood CD8+ and CD4+ T cells. The multiple sclerosis controls, all treatment-naive patients, had relapsing-remitting disease that was stable or active. Through negative isolation, CD4+ and CD8+ T cells were obtained, while TEMRA cells were enriched using FACS. A quantity of about 0.5 to 1 ug RNA underwent reverse transcription using random hexamers. The authors amplified TCR beta CDR3 across 54 Vbeta and 13 Jbeta using immunoSEQ multiplex PCR. TCRdb itself ran the immunoSEQ multiplex PCR reads through MiXCR, one entry per CDR3 protein. Of about 200,000 distinct CDR3 sequences detected, 90% to 95% appear once; the ten largest clones hold 0.093%. This entry belongs to a study of CD8 T cells in Susac syndrome. Sequenced input: CD4+ T cells from PBMCs. The TCR was taken from a human donor with multiple sclerosis.

The CDR3 nucleotides read TGCAGTGCTAGAGATCGGAGGGGTCGCGAGCAGTACTTC. Translated, it gives CSARDRRGREQYF. V and J are TRBV20-1 and TRBJ2-7; possible D gene TRBD2, 6 bases. Trimming removed 0 bases at V and 6 bases at J, with 12 bases between. This CDR3 region has 13 residues. Germline V gene lookup returns CDR1 DFQATT and CDR2 SNEGSKA (reference sequence).